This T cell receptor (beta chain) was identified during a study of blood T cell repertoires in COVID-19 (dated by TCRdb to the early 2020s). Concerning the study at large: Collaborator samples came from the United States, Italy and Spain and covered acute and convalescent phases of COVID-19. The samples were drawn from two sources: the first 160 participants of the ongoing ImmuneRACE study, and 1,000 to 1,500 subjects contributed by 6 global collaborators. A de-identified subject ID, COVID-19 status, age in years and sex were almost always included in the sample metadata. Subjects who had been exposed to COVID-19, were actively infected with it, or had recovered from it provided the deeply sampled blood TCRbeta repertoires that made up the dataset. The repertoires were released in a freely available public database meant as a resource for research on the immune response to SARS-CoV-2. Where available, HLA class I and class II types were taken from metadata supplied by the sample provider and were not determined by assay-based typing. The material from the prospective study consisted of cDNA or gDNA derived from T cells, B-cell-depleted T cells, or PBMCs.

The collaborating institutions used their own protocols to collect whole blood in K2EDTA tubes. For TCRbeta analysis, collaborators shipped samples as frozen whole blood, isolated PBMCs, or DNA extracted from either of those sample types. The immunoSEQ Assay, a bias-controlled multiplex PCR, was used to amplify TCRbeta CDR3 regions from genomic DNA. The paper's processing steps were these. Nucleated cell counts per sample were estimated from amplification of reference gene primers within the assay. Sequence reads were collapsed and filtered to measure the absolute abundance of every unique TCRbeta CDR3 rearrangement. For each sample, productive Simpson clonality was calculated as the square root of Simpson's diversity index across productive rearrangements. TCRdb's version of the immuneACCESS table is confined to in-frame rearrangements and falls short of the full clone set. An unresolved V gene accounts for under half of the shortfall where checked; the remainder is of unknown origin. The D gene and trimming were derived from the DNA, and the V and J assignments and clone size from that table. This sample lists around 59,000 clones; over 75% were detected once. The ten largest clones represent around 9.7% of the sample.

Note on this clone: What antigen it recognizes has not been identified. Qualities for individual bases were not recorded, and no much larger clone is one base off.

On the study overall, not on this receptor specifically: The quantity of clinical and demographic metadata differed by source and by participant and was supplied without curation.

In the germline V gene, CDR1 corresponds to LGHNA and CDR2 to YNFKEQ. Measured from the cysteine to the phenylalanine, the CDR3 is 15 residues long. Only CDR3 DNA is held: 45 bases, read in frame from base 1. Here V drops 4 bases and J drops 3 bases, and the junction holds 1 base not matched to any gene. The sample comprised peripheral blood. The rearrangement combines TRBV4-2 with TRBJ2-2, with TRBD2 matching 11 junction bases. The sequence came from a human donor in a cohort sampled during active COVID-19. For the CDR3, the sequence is CASSLSGRDTGELFF. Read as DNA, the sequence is TGTGCCAGCAGCCTTAGCGGGAGGGACACCGGGGAGCTGTTTTTT.